This T cell receptor beta chain stems from a study of T cell changes during pregnancy in multiple sclerosis. V dropped 4 bases and J dropped 7; count of bases not matched to a gene: 2. The length of the CDR3 is 13 residues. In germline, CDR1 is KGHSH, CDR2 LQKENI. Here immunoSEQ multiplex PCR was the method, and the copy in TCRdb shows in-frame clones only, minus some. The sample contains 35,000 to 50,000 clones, 90% to 95% of which appear only once. Source: CD4+ T cells from peripheral blood mononuclear cells, taken in the third trimester of pregnancy. This clonotype originated in a female donor in good health, enrolled as a control in a pregnancy study. This sequence joins TRBV18 and TRBJ2-2; TRBD2 matches 8 bases. The CDR3, as DNA: TGTGCCAGCTCACTCGGGACTAGCGGGGAGCTGTTTTTT. It codes for CASSLGTSGELFF.